The 21 T cell receptor beta chains presented below share a single source sample, sequenced in a study of Graves' ophthalmopathy and Graves' hyperthyroidism. From RNA, the CDR3 regions of TCR beta chains were amplified and sequenced. The workflow started with a first-round RT-PCR run with HTBI primers and then moved on to a second-round multiplex PCR. TCRdb ran MiXCR on the multiplex PCR reads and lists one entry per CDR3 protein. The sample consists of over a million distinct CDR3 sequences, about 40% of them appearing once. Material for sequencing was peripheral blood or thyroid tissue (not recorded which). The source is an adult man with Graves' hyperthyroidism.

This sequence joins TRBV25-1 and TRBJ2-3, with D unresolved. CDR1 and CDR2 (germline): MGHDK, SYGVNS. CDR3 size: 16 residues. V was cut by 6 bases and J by 1 base, with 17 bases left in between. CDR3 sequence reads: CASSASLPGGTDTQYF. CDR3 in DNA: TGTGCCAGCAGCGCAAGTCTCCCGGGCGGCACAGATACGCAGTATTTT.

This clonotype was seen many times. J is TRBJ2-2 and V is TRBV25-1; D might be TRBD1 (5 bases). The germline CDR1 and CDR2 sequences are MGHDK and SYGVNS. V shed 6 bases and J shed 7 bases, with 18 bases lying between them. The CDR3 is made up of 15 amino acids. CDR3 region: CASSEGQGTFGELFF. DNA for the CDR3: TGTGCCAGCAGCGAAGGCCAGGGCACCTTCGGGGAGCTGTTTTTT.

This clonotype was seen ten or more times. V usage is TRBV7-2 and J usage is TRBJ2-7; 9 positions match TRBD1. CDR3 length: 17 amino acids. Germline V CDR1 and CDR2: SGHTA, FQGNSA. Unmatched junction bases numbered 10, after V lost 4 bases and J lost 0 bases. CDR3 residues: CASSSLPRDRVSYEQYF. As DNA, the CDR3 is TGTGCCAGCAGCTCACTCCCACGGGACAGGGTCTCCTACGAGCAGTACTTC.

This clonotype was picked up one time. This chain connects TRBV25-1 to TRBJ1-5; D is ambiguous. Germline V gene data show CDR1 as MGHDK and CDR2 as SYGVNS. The length of the CDR3 is 13 residues. Trimming pared 6 bases from V and 4 bases from J, leaving 10 bases between. The CDR3 reads CASSPTLNQPQHF. The DNA of the CDR3 is TGTGCCAGCAGCCCGACTTTAAATCAGCCCCAGCATTTT.

V and J are TRBV7-3 and TRBJ2-5, with TRBD1 matching 11 bases. This CDR3 is 14 amino acids long. Germline trimming cut 8 bases from V and 5 bases from J; bases unmatched to any gene: 7. Germline values: CDR1 SGHTA, CDR2 FQGTGA. The CDR3 DNA is TGTGCCAGCCGGGGACAGGGGGATAGGGAGACCCAGTACTTC. This codes for CASRGQGDRETQYF.

This clonotype has ten or more counts. The chain is built from TRBV10-3 and TRBJ1-2; tentative D call: TRBD1 (5 bases). This CDR3 spans 14 amino acids. Trimming took off 6 bases at V and 0 bases at J, with 11 bases between the two ends. Germline loops: CDR1 ENHRY, CDR2 SYGVKD. The CDR3 DNA is TGTGCCATCAGGCTGACAGAACCTAACTATGGCTACACCTTC. It is translated as CAIRLTEPNYGYTF.

The chain links TRBV4-2 to TRBJ1-3, with TRBD1 matching over 9 bases. V trimming: 4 bases; J trimming: 3 bases; junction bases outside the gene matches: 7. The CDR3 is 16 residues long. Per the germline V gene, CDR1 is LGHNA and CDR2 is YNFKEQ. The CDR3 DNA is TGTGCCAGCAGCCTTACCGGGACAGGGAATGGAAACACCATATATTTT. Encoded protein: CASSLTGTGNGNTIYF.

Regarding this clonotype: Likely a read error: the CDR3 ends without its conserved phenylalanine or tryptophan. Here the CDR3 DNA reads TGTGCCAGCAGCTTCCCGACAGGGGGTACTGAAGCTTTCTCT. Protein product: CASSFPTGGTEAFS. V is TRBV7-9 and J is TRBJ1-1, with 9 bases fitting TRBD1. Trimming removed 3 bases from V and 5 bases from J; junction bases left unmatched: 4. The V gene's germline CDR1 is SEHNR and CDR2 FQNEAQ (reference sequence). The CDR3 length is 14 residues.

This clonotype was counted between two and nine times. V usage is TRBV2 and J usage is TRBJ2-5; D uncertain. Trimming removed 4 bases at V and 5 bases at J, with 11 bases between. The germline gives CDR1 SNHLY, CDR2 FYNNEI. This CDR3 has 13 residues. CDR3 nucleotide sequence: TGTGCCAGCAGTGGAATTCTGGAGGAGACCCAGTACTTC. This encodes CASSGILEETQYF.

J is TRBJ2-5 and V is TRBV14; D possibly corresponds to TRBD1 (5 bases). The CDR3 is made up of 14 amino acids. The ends were cut back, 2 bases at V and 9 bases at J, with 16 bases in the middle. CDR1 and CDR2 from the germline V gene are SGHDN and FVKESK. The chain's CDR3 is CASSQMGLQGAQYF. The CDR3 DNA sequence: TGTGCCAGCAGCCAAATGGGTCTACAAGGGGCCCAGTACTTC.

Only a few counts were recorded for this clonotype. This chain joins TRBV28 and TRBJ2-6; D remains unclear. Germline values: CDR1 MDHEN, CDR2 SYDVKM. The V end was cut by 6 bases, the J end by 2 bases, with 8 bases between. The CDR3 loop spans 14 amino acids. CDR3 DNA: TGTGCCAGCAGGCAAATGGCTGGGGCCAACGTCCTGACTTTC. The encoded protein is CASRQMAGANVLTF.

There are many counts of this clonotype. The chain recombines TRBV10-1 with TRBJ2-7; D gene unclear. The CDR3 spans 9 residues. Germline CDR1 is WNHNN and CDR2 is SYGVQD (reference sequence). Trimming removed 6 bases from V and 4 bases from J, with 1 base in between. In nucleotides, the CDR3 is TGCGCCAGCAGGTACGAGCAGTACTTC. This sequence encodes CASRYEQYF.

The V and J genes are TRBV25-1 and TRBJ1-6; TRBD1 might be the D (6 bases). Germline V gene sequence: CDR1 MGHDK, CDR2 SYGVNS. This CDR3 spans 13 amino acids. The V end was cut by 8 bases, the J end by 9 bases, with 14 bases between. CDR3 coding DNA: TGTGCCAGCCGAGGACAGTCGCCTTCACCCCTCCACTTT. The encoded protein is CASRGQSPSPLHF.

This clonotype was seen only a few times. The chain is built from TRBV4-3 and TRBJ2-2, with TRBD2 matching over 12 bases. Germline assignment: CDR1 LGHNA and CDR2 YSLEER. V lost 5 bases and J lost 7; bases outside the gene matches: 5. CDR3 length: 15 amino acids. CDR3 amino acids: CASSVRLAGDGELFF. In nucleotides, the CDR3 is TGCGCCAGCAGCGTACGACTAGCGGGGGACGGGGAGCTGTTTTTT.

This rearrangement joins TRBV6-2 or TRBV6-3 to TRBJ2-2; 7 bases match TRBD2. V was pared by 1 base and J by 6 bases, with 8 bases of the junction left unmatched. CDR3 length: 16 residues. The germline CDR1 and CDR2 sequences are MNHEY and SVGEGT. CDR3 amino acids: CASSYFAAGEAGELFF. The CDR3 region has the DNA TGTGCCAGCAGTTACTTTGCGGCGGGGGAGGCCGGGGAGCTGTTTTTT.

This clonotype showed up many times. The CDR3 loop reads CASSPAGGYNSPLHF. For the CDR3, the DNA is TGTGCCAGCAGCCCCGCAGGGGGCTATAATTCACCCCTCCACTTT. The J gene is TRBJ1-6, the V gene TRBV12-3 or TRBV12-4, with 7 bases identical to TRBD1. The V gene end was trimmed by 6 bases and the J gene end by 3 bases; junction bases not matched to a gene: 5. The CDR3 sequence is 15 residues long.

In this sample, this clonotype turned up many times. The rearrangement links TRBV19 to TRBJ1-2, with D maybe TRBD1 (6 bases). The CDR3 has 16 residues. Germline V CDR1 and CDR2: LNHDA, SQIVND (reference sequence). V shed 6 bases and J shed 3 bases, with 20 bases lying between them. CDR3 amino acids: CASSHEVWAGDYGYTF. CDR3 DNA sequence: TGTGCCAGTAGCCACGAGGTTTGGGCAGGGGACTATGGCTACACCTTC.

This clonotype turned up a few times. A clone one base away is much larger, so this may be a read error. The chain links TRBV20-1 to TRBJ1-1, with D unresolved. Germline V gene lookup returns CDR1 DFQATT and CDR2 SNEGSKA (reference sequence). The CDR3 is 14 residues long. With 5 bases removed from V and 1 base from J, the gap between germline ends came to 14 bases. The CDR3 here is CSAGRVLRNTEAFF. The CDR3 DNA follows: TGCAGTGCTGGAAGGGTTCTAAGGAACACTGAAGCTTTCTTT.

This clonotype showed up many times. The genes are TRBV5-1 and TRBJ2-7, with a weak D call TRBD2 (5 bases). The CDR3 extends over 14 amino acids. Trimming stripped 1 base from V and 2 bases from J, with 10 bases between. CDR1 is SGHRS and CDR2 is YFSETQ in the germline V gene. The CDR3 nucleotides are TGCGCCAGCAGCTTGTACACCGGGACCTACGAGCAGTACTTC. This encodes CASSLYTGTYEQYF.

As concerns this clonotype: The conserved phenylalanine or tryptophan normally closing the CDR3 is absent here, so this likely arose from a read error. The DNA is omitted, as the CDR3 cannot be located on it reliably, and the CDR3 follows TCRdb's listing. The V and J genes are TRBV7-9 and TRBJ1-4. The CDR3 spans 8 amino acids, including both terminal residues. Germline CDR1 reads SEHNR; CDR2 reads FQNEAQ (reference sequence). The CDR3 loop is CASSKSGY.

This chain joins TRBV6-1 and TRBJ1-2; D is ambiguous. The CDR3 is made up of 15 amino acids. Germline CDR1 reads MNHNS; CDR2 reads SASEGT. V gave up 6 bases and J gave up 4 bases, with 18 bases separating them. The CDR3 DNA follows: TGTGCCAGCAGCGACAACCCTGGGGTGGGCTATGGCTACACCTTC. Residues: CASSDNPGVGYGYTF.